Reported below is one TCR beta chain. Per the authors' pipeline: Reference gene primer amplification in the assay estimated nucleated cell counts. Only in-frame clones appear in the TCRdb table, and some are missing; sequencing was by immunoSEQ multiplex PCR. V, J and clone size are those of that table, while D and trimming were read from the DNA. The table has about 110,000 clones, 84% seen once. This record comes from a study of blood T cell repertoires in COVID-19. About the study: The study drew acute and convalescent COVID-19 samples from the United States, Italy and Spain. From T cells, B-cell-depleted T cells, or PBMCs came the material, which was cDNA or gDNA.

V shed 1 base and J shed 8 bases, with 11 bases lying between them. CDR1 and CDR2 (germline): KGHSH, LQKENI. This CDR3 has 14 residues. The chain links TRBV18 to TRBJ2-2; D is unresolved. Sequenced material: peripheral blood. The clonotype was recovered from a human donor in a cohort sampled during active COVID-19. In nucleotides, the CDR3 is TGTGCCAGCTCACCACTCCGGGTTGAGGGGGAGCTGTTTTTT. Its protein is CASSPLRVEGELFF.